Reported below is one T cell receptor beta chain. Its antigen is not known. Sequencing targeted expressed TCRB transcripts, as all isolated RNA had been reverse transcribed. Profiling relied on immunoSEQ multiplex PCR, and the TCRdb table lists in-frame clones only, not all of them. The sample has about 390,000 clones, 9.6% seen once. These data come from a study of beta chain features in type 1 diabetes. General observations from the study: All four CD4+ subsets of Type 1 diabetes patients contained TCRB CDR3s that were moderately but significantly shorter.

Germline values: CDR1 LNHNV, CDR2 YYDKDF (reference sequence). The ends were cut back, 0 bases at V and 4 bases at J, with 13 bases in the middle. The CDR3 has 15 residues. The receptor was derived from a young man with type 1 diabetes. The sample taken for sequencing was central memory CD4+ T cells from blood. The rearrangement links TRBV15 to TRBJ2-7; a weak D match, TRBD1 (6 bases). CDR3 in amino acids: CATSRDNGGEYEQYF. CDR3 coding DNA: TGTGCCACCAGCAGAGATAATGGGGGCGAGTACGAGCAGTACTTC. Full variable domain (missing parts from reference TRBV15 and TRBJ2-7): DAMVIQNPRYQVTQFGKPVTLSCSQTLNHNVMYWYQQKSSQAPKLLFHYYDKDFNNEADTPDNFQSRRPNTSFCFLDIRSPGLGDTAMYLCATSRDNGGEYEQYFGPGTRLTVT.